This T cell receptor (beta chain) was documented in a study of shared clonotypes between healthy human individuals. Positive CCR7 selection of CD45RO-negative cells yielded the naive CD8 cells, and terminally differentiated effector memory CD45RA+ cells were excluded. The CDR3 is 15 residues long. V shed 2 bases and J shed 2 bases, with 13 bases lying between them. Germline loops: CDR1 MNHNS, CDR2 SASEGT. Profiling relied on immunoSEQ multiplex PCR, and the TCRdb table lists in-frame clones only, not all of them. The sample has around 600,000 clones, 98% seen once. This clonotype was sampled from a man younger than 40 in good health. This chain links TRBV6-1 with TRBJ2-7, with D possibly called TRBD1 or TRBD2 (5 bases each). The specimen was naive CD8+ T cells sorted from blood. The CDR3 nucleotides read TGTGCCAGCAGTGAAAGCTTGGGACCGACCTACGAGCAGTACTTC. It encodes CASSESLGPTYEQYF.